The source of this TCR beta chain is a study of cytomegalovirus exposure and HLA in healthy donors. The PCR used 60 Vbeta and 13 Jbeta primers. Some clones are missing from TCRdb's copy, which holds only in-frame ones; the method was immunoSEQ multiplex PCR. In the table there are fewer than 250,000 clones, about 79% of which are singletons. V gave up 1 base and J gave up 7 bases; unmatched junction bases: 7. Germline CDR1 and CDR2: SGHTA and FQGNSA. The CDR3 is made up of 15 amino acids. The J gene is TRBJ1-1, the V gene TRBV7-2; TRBD1 matches at 9 bases. This TCR was sampled from a man younger than 35 in good health and CMV-seronegative. The sequencing sample was made of PBMCs. CDR3 nucleotide sequence: TGTGCCAGCAGCTTAGGTATCCCGGGACAGGGTGAAGCTTTCTTT. Translated, it gives CASSLGIPGQGEAFF. The full variable domain, with the rest looked up from reference TRBV7-2 and TRBJ1-1, is GAGVSQSPSNKVTEKGKDVELRCDPISGHTALYWYRQSLGQGLEFLIYFQGNSAPDKSGLPSDRFSAERTGGSVSTLTIQRTQQEDSAVYLCASSLGIPGQGEAFFGQGTRLTVV.